The 18 T cell receptor beta chains given below trace back to one sample, sequenced in a study of T cells in tuberculosis. Assay: immunoSEQ multiplex PCR; the TCRdb copy retains only in-frame clones and omits some. The table lists about 33,000 clones, about 90% of them singletons. Time point: new active TB diagnosis, blood taken before or within 7 days of starting treatment. Source: PBMCs, taken at tuberculosis diagnosis. These receptors all stem from an adult with tuberculosis. Some clones in this sample may be carry-over from other donors' samples.

The CDR3 nucleotides are TGTGCCACCAGCAGAGATGAGAGGACTGGGGCCAACGTCCTGACTTTC. Translated, it gives CATSRDERTGANVLTF. This chain connects TRBV15 to TRBJ2-6; D is uncertain. V lost 0 bases, J lost 2 bases, and 8 bases lay in between. The CDR3 sequence is 16 residues long. Germline V gene lookup returns CDR1 LNHNV and CDR2 YYDKDF (reference sequence).

The chain is built from TRBV19 and TRBJ1-2, with a tentative D call TRBD1 (5 bases). V lost 8 bases, J lost 7 bases, and 14 bases lay in between. The CDR3 is 12 residues long. Germline V gene sequence: CDR1 LNHDA, CDR2 SQIVND (reference sequence). Here the CDR3 DNA reads TGTGCCAGTGGGGCGGGGCCTGGTGGCTACACCTTC. Its translation is CASGAGPGGYTF.

The chain couples TRBV27 to TRBJ2-7; possible D gene TRBD1, 6 bases. The V gene lost 8 bases and the J gene lost 5 bases, with 16 bases spanning the gap. Germline CDR1 and CDR2: MNHEY and SMNVEV (reference sequence). There are 13 residues in the CDR3. DNA for the CDR3: TGTGCCAGCCGCCTGGGGGCGGGCCACGAGCAGTACTTC. Residues: CASRLGAGHEQYF.

The chain is built from TRBV14 and TRBJ2-7, with 7 bases that match TRBD1. The CDR3 extends over 15 amino acids. Trimming at V came to 6 bases and at J to 2 bases, leaving 10 bases not matched to a gene. CDR1 SGHDN and CDR2 FVKESK come from the germline V gene. The CDR3 nucleotides are TGTGCCAGCAGTCGCGCGACAGGGATCCCCTACGAGCAGTACTTC. As protein: CASSRATGIPYEQYF.

The rearrangement links TRBV7-7 to TRBJ2-6; D is perhaps TRBD1 (6 bases). V was pared by 5 bases and J by 5 bases, with 22 bases between. Germline lookup yields CDR1 SSHAT and CDR2 FNYEAQ (reference sequence). There are 18 residues in the CDR3. In DNA form, the CDR3 reads TGTGCCAGCAGCCGACGGACAGTGCCACAAAGTCGGGCCAACGTCCTGACTTTC. It is translated as CASSRRTVPQSRANVLTF.

The rearrangement uses TRBV27 and TRBJ1-5; 9 bases match TRBD1. J gave up 7 bases and V 5 bases, and 6 bases lay outside the gene matches. The CDR3 loop spans 14 amino acids. Germline assignment: CDR1 MNHEY and CDR2 SMNVEV (reference sequence). CDR3 protein: CASSIGQGHQPQHF. For the CDR3, the DNA is TGTGCCAGCAGTATTGGACAGGGGCACCAGCCCCAGCATTTT.

The rearrangement joins TRBV7-8 to TRBJ1-6, with D maybe TRBD1 (5 bases). With 1 base removed from V and 10 bases from J, the gap between germline ends came to 11 bases. This CDR3 region has 14 residues. Germline CDR1 is SGHVS and CDR2 is FQNEAQ. The DNA for the CDR3 is TGTGCCAGCAGCTTAGTTGGGGCAGACTCACCCCTCCACTTT. Translation gives CASSLVGADSPLHF. Based on the CDR3 plus reference TRBV7-8 and TRBJ1-6, the full variable domain is GAGVSQSPRYKVAKRGQDVALRCDPISGHVSLFWYQQALGQGPEFLTYFQNEAQLDKSGLPSDRFFAERPEGSVSTLKIQRTQQEDSAVYLCASSLVGADSPLHFGNGTRLTVT.

This chain links TRBV19 with TRBJ2-3; TRBD2 is a possible D gene (6 bases). The germline gives CDR1 LNHDA, CDR2 SQIVND (reference sequence). V was pared by 3 bases and J by 0 bases, with 10 bases between. This CDR3 is built from 15 residues. In DNA, the CDR3 is TGTGCCAGTAGTATTTACGGGGGAAGCACAGATACGCAGTATTTT. Amino acid sequence: CASSIYGGSTDTQYF. Looking up the rest from reference TRBV19 and TRBJ2-3 gives the full variable domain: DGGITQSPKYLFRKEGQNVTLSCEQNLNHDAMYWYRQDPGQGLRLIYYSQIVNDFQKGDIAEGYSVSREKKESFPLTVTSAQKNPTAFYLCASSIYGGSTDTQYFGPGTRLTVL.

V usage is TRBV19 and J usage is TRBJ1-1, with 7 bases that match TRBD1. After removal of 7 bases from V and 1 base from J, the junction contained 6 bases not matched to a gene. Germline CDR1 is LNHDA and CDR2 is SQIVND (reference sequence). The CDR3 has 14 residues. CDR3 residues: CASTRDSTNTEAFF. The DNA for the CDR3 is TGTGCCAGTACCCGGGACAGTACGAACACTGAAGCTTTCTTT.

The chain links TRBV27 to TRBJ2-7; D is ambiguous. CDR1 and CDR2 (germline): MNHEY, SMNVEV (reference sequence). The length of the CDR3 is 15 residues. Between the trimmed V and J ends, which lost 0 bases and 4 bases, there was a span of 13 bases. CDR3 in amino acids: CASSLSPGLAYEQYF. The CDR3, as DNA: TGTGCCAGCAGTTTATCTCCGGGTTTGGCTTACGAGCAGTACTTC.

The chain combines TRBV7-9 with TRBJ1-3; D unresolved. The CDR3 consists of 13 residues. V lost 1 base to trimming and J lost 5 bases, with 6 bases between them. Per the germline V gene, CDR1 is SEHNR and CDR2 is FQNEAQ (reference sequence). CDR3 in DNA: TGTGCCAGCAGCTTAGACCTACGAAACACCATATATTTT. Residues: CASSLDLRNTIYF.

The V call is TRBV27, the J call TRBJ1-2; TRBD1 is a possible D gene (6 bases). The germline CDR1 and CDR2 sequences are MNHEY and SMNVEV (reference sequence). This CDR3 is 14 amino acids long. V was trimmed by 2 bases and J by 6 bases, leaving 13 bases between them. This CDR3 is CASSLGTGGNGYTF. In DNA form, the CDR3 reads TGTGCCAGCAGTTTAGGGACGGGGGGCAATGGCTACACCTTC.

This chain joins TRBV4-1 and TRBJ1-6, with D possibly TRBD1 on 5 matching bases. The CDR3 spans 14 residues. V gave up 3 bases and J gave up 7 bases, with 10 bases separating them. Germline V CDR1 and CDR2: MGHRA, YSYEKL. CDR3 residues: CASSQGLWNSPLHF. The CDR3 coding sequence is TGCGCCAGCAGCCAGGGACTATGGAATTCACCCCTCCACTTT.

This chain joins TRBV5-4 and TRBJ1-2, with 9 nucleotides matching TRBD1. The CDR3 is 14 amino acids. Germline-derived CDR1 and CDR2 are SGHNT and YYREEE (reference sequence). V dropped 4 bases and J dropped 5; count of bases not matched to a gene: 6. The DNA of the CDR3 is TGTGCCAGCAGCCCGGGACAGGGACAGTATGGCTACACCTTC. Its translation: CASSPGQGQYGYTF. The full variable domain, in which reference TRBV5-4 and TRBJ1-2 provide the parts outside the CDR3, is ETGVTQSPTHLIKTRGQQVTLRCSSQSGHNTVSWYQQALGQGPQFIFQYYREEENGRGNFPPRFSGLQFPNYSSELNVNALELDDSALYLCASSPGQGQYGYTFGSGTRLTVV.

This rearrangement joins TRBV19 to TRBJ1-3; no clear D. This CDR3 contains 14 residues. The germline CDR1 and CDR2 sequences are LNHDA and SQIVND (reference sequence). V was pared by 7 bases and J by 0 bases, with 10 bases between. CDR3 sequence (DNA): TGTGCCAGTACTCAGGCATTCTCTGGAAACACCATATATTTT. This gives the protein CASTQAFSGNTIYF.

This chain uses TRBV18 with TRBJ2-7; 13 bases are shared with TRBD2. Per germline, CDR1 KGHSH and CDR2 LQKENI. There are 15 residues in the CDR3. V shed 4 bases, J shed 2 bases, and the junction held 2 bases outside the gene matches. CDR3 bases: TGTGCCAGCTCACAGACTAGCGGGGGGACCTACGAGCAGTACTTC. It translates to CASSQTSGGTYEQYF.

J is TRBJ2-2 and V is TRBV5-1, with 11 bases identical to TRBD2. V was pared by 8 bases and J by 4 bases, with 10 bases of the junction left unmatched. The length of the CDR3 is 16 residues. Per germline, CDR1 SGHRS and CDR2 YFSETQ. The CDR3 loop is CASTILAGDLTGELFF. The CDR3 DNA is TGCGCCAGTACCATACTAGCGGGGGATCTCACCGGGGAGCTGTTTTTT.

The chain recombines TRBV19 with TRBJ2-1, with D perhaps matching TRBD1 (7 bases). CDR1 and CDR2 (germline): LNHDA, SQIVND (reference sequence). The V gene lost 9 bases and the J gene lost 4 bases, with 16 bases spanning the gap. There are 14 residues in the CDR3. The CDR3: CASSRDSQYNEQFF. The CDR3 nucleotides read TGTGCCAGCTCGCGGGACAGTCAATACAATGAGCAGTTCTTC. The full variable domain, with the rest looked up from reference TRBV19 and TRBJ2-1, is DGGITQSPKYLFRKEGQNVTLSCEQNLNHDAMYWYRQDPGQGLRLIYYSQIVNDFQKGDIAEGYSVSREKKESFPLTVTSAQKNPTAFYLCASSRDSQYNEQFFGPGTRLTVL.